The 31 T cell receptor beta chains below were found in one sample sequenced in a study of T cell repertoires in cytomegalovirus infection. Via MiXCR, TCRdb re-called the reads, giving one row per CDR3 protein. The sample holds more than 400,000 distinct CDR3 sequences; more than 20% are singletons and the top ten take approximately 13%. Sequenced material: PBMCs. Receptors originate from a human donor in good health (CMV status not recorded). Some clones in this sample may be carry-over from other donors' samples.

This clonotype was seen at least ten times. The chain has TRBV11-3 and TRBJ2-6; D could derive from TRBD1 or TRBD2 (6 bases each). Trimming shortened V by 0 bases and J by 1 base, and 16 bases separated the two germline ends. This CDR3 has 19 amino acids. Germline V gene sequence: CDR1 SGHNT, CDR2 YENEEA. CDR3 sequence: CASSLDHRGLPSGANVLTF. As DNA, the CDR3 is TGTGCCAGCAGCTTAGATCACCGGGGGCTCCCATCTGGGGCCAACGTCCTGACTTTC.

This clonotype was counted between two and nine times. This chain joins TRBV10-3 and TRBJ2-6; D might be TRBD2 (6 bases). V was pared by 5 bases and J by 3 bases, with 17 bases between. Germline-derived CDR1 and CDR2 are ENHRY and SYGVKD. This CDR3 has 17 residues. The CDR3 loop reads CAISRREPPGGANVLTF. In DNA form, the CDR3 reads TGTGCCATCAGTCGGAGGGAGCCCCCGGGTGGGGCCAACGTCCTGACTTTC.

The CDR3 protein is CASSSLLSRGRSYEQYF. The CDR3, as DNA: TGTGCCAGCAGTTCCCTCCTTTCGAGGGGCCGTTCCTACGAGCAGTACTTC. The gene calls are TRBV28 and TRBJ2-7; D possibly uses TRBD1 or TRBD2 (5 bases each). The CDR3 is 17 residues long. Germline CDR1 is MDHEN and CDR2 is SYDVKM. V was cut by 4 bases and J by 1 base, with 20 bases left in between. Full variable domain (remainder filled in from reference TRBV28 and TRBJ2-7): DVKVTQSSRYLVKRTGEKVFLECVQDMDHENMFWYRQDPGLGLRLIYFSYDVKMKEKGDIPEGYSVSREKKERFSLILESASTNQTSMYLCASSSLLSRGRSYEQYFGPGTRLTVT.

This clonotype was found many times. The chain carries TRBV7-2 and TRBJ2-3, with D maybe TRBD2 (6 bases). Trimming removed 1 base from V and 6 bases from J, with 14 bases in between. This CDR3 comprises 15 residues. The germline gives CDR1 SGHTA, CDR2 FQGNSA. The CDR3 region has the DNA TGTGCCAGCAGCTTAGTATCCGGGAGACAGGATACGCAGTATTTT. Translation: CASSLVSGRQDTQYF.

The V gene is TRBV6-2 or TRBV6-3, the J gene TRBJ2-1, with TRBD1 as a possible D gene (5 bases). Germline V gene sequence: CDR1 MNHEY, CDR2 SVGEGT. Trimming removed 8 bases at V and 6 bases at J, with 11 bases between. The CDR3 contains 12 residues. CDR3 protein: CASRRRGNEQFF. DNA for the CDR3: TGTGCCAGCCGACGAAGGGGCAATGAGCAGTTCTTC.

The genes are TRBV5-4 and TRBJ2-1; D call uncertain. Germline loops: CDR1 SGHNT, CDR2 YYREEE (reference sequence). Deletions cut 1 base from V and 9 bases from J, with 8 bases between. The CDR3 totals 12 residues. This CDR3 reads CASSLPFSEQFF. The DNA for the CDR3 is TGTGCCAGCAGCTTGCCTTTTAGTGAGCAGTTCTTC.

The CDR3, as DNA: TGTGCCAGCAGGGGGGAAACTAGCGGGAGTAGAGATACGCAGTATTTT. Translating gives CASRGETSGSRDTQYF. The chain links TRBV25-1 to TRBJ2-3; 11 nucleotides line up with TRBD2. V shed 6 bases and J 5 bases; nucleotides not matched to a gene: 10. The CDR3 has 16 amino acids. The germline V gene encodes CDR1 MGHDK and CDR2 SYGVNS.

This clonotype has only a few counts. The V gene is TRBV4-1, the J gene TRBJ1-4; TRBD1 might be the D (6 bases). Trimming took 5 bases from V and 4 from J, leaving 11 bases between them. The CDR3 spans 14 residues. The germline CDR1 and CDR2 sequences are MGHRA and YSYEKL. As DNA, the CDR3 is TGCGCCAGCAGCAACAGGGTTGTTAATGAAAAACTGTTTTTT. Amino acid sequence: CASSNRVVNEKLFF.

This clonotype was observed many times. The CDR3 bases are TGTGCCAGCAGCGCGGGGAGGGCCGCGTGGACAGATACGCAGTATTTT. Its protein product is CASSAGRAAWTDTQYF. The chain is built from TRBV7-8 and TRBJ2-3; TRBD2 matches at 7 bases. Losses at the gene ends were 5 bases for V and 3 bases for J; bases not matched to a gene: 11. Germline CDR1 is SGHVS and CDR2 is FQNEAQ. The CDR3 sequence is 16 residues long.

The chain joins TRBV30 to TRBJ1-2; D gene uncertain. Germline CDR1 and CDR2: GTSNPN and SVGIG (reference sequence). The CDR3 is made up of 14 amino acids. With 4 bases removed from V and 1 base from J, the gap between germline ends came to 13 bases. CDR3 in DNA: TGTGCCTGGATGGCGGGGTTTTATAACTATGGCTACACCTTC. Encoded protein: CAWMAGFYNYGYTF.

In its sample, this clonotype was seen a few times. The chain joins TRBV14 to TRBJ2-1; 8 positions match TRBD2. V dropped 4 bases and J dropped 13; count of bases not matched to a gene: 6. The CDR3 totals 12 residues. Germline-derived CDR1 and CDR2 are SGHDN and FVKESK. The CDR3 DNA reads as TGTGCCAGCAGCCGGAGCGGGAGTCACCAGTTCTTC. Translated, it gives CASSRSGSHQFF.

This clonotype was counted at least ten times. The chain links TRBV7-8 to TRBJ1-6; no firm D call. Germline V lookup: CDR1 SGHVS, CDR2 FQNEAQ. Between the trimmed V and J ends, which lost 5 bases and 7 bases, there was a span of 15 bases. This CDR3 is 15 amino acids long. This chain's CDR3 is CASSVSHPGNSPLHF. CDR3 nucleotide sequence: TGTGCCAGCAGCGTCTCTCACCCGGGGAATTCACCCCTCCACTTT.

This clonotype was recorded at least ten times. The chain carries TRBV7-8 and TRBJ2-1; 10 nucleotides line up with TRBD2. The germline V gene encodes CDR1 SGHVS and CDR2 FQNEAQ. The V segment lost 4 bases and the J segment 14 bases; nucleotides outside the gene matches: 11. The length of the CDR3 is 14 residues. CDR3 in amino acids: CASSSHRLAGRKFF. For the CDR3, the DNA is TGTGCCAGCAGCTCGCACCGACTAGCGGGCAGGAAGTTCTTC.

The chain links TRBV6-6 to TRBJ1-2; maybe TRBD1 (5 bases). The CDR3 runs 15 residues. Deletions cut 6 bases from V and 7 bases from J, with 21 bases between. Germline lookup yields CDR1 MNHNY and CDR2 SVGAGI (reference sequence). CDR3 in amino acids: CASSFQSRQGGGYTF. The CDR3 DNA reads as TGTGCCAGCAGCTTCCAGTCAAGGCAGGGTGGTGGCTACACCTTC.

The genes are TRBV5-4 and TRBJ2-3; possibly TRBD2 for D (6 bases). Looked up from germline, CDR1 is SGHNT and CDR2 is YYREEE (reference sequence). This CDR3 is built from 14 residues. Trimming cost V 4 bases and J 2 bases, with 11 bases left between them. The CDR3 sequence: CASSQGLDTDTQYF. Written as DNA, the CDR3 is TGTGCCAGCAGCCAGGGACTGGACACAGATACGCAGTATTTT. Drawing the rest from reference TRBV5-4 and TRBJ2-3, the complete variable domain is ETGVTQSPTHLIKTRGQQVTLRCSSQSGHNTVSWYQQALGQGPQFIFQYYREEENGRGNFPPRFSGLQFPNYSSELNVNALELDDSALYLCASSQGLDTDTQYFGPGTRLTVL.

This clonotype was detected a few times. The J gene is TRBJ1-1, the V gene TRBV7-9, with D tentatively TRBD1 (6 bases). Germline CDR1 is SEHNR and CDR2 is FQNEAQ (reference sequence). The CDR3 has 16 amino acids. V was shortened by 1 base and J by 0 bases, with 12 bases between the two germline ends. In nucleotides, the CDR3 is TGTGCCAGCAGCTTAGTTACAGGGTTAATGAACACTGAAGCTTTCTTT. Translated: CASSLVTGLMNTEAFF.

V usage is TRBV19 and J usage is TRBJ1-5, with 10 bases aligning to TRBD1. There are 16 residues in the CDR3. Germline CDR1 and CDR2: LNHDA and SQIVND (reference sequence). The ends lost 5 bases at V and 1 base at J; junction bases unmatched: 5. In nucleotides, the CDR3 is TGTGCCAGTAGTGGCTGGGACAGGGGAAGCAATCAGCCCCAGCATTTT. Amino acids: CASSGWDRGSNQPQHF.

The chain has TRBV10-2 and TRBJ1-1; D unclear. The CDR3 has 13 residues. Per the germline V gene, CDR1 is WSHSY and CDR2 is SAAADI. Between the trimmed V and J ends, which lost 11 bases and 0 bases, there was a span of 13 bases. This chain's CDR3 is CASGGRMNTEAFF. Written as DNA, the CDR3 is TGCGCCTCGGGCGGGCGGATGAACACTGAAGCTTTCTTT.

V gene TRBV12-3 or TRBV12-4 combines with J gene TRBJ2-1; TRBD1 might be the D (6 bases). Trimming took 6 bases from V and 10 from J, leaving 13 bases between them. The CDR3 has 12 residues. The CDR3 DNA follows: TGTGCCAGCAGGTATACAGGGTGGGAGCAGTTCTTC. Translation: CASRYTGWEQFF.

In its sample, this clonotype was seen many times. V and J are TRBV4-1 and TRBJ1-2; D unresolved. Germline CDR1 MGHRA, CDR2 YSYEKL. The CDR3 spans 11 residues. V shed 1 base and J shed 6 bases, with 3 bases lying between them. CDR3 DNA: TGCGCCAGCAGCCAAGGAGATGGCTACACCTTC. Translating it yields CASSQGDGYTF.

This chain uses TRBV7-2 with TRBJ2-6; 14 nucleotides align to TRBD2. V trimming: 0 bases; J trimming: 2 bases; junction bases outside the gene matches: 3. The CDR3 is 19 amino acids. The germline V gene has CDR1 SGHTA and CDR2 FQGNSA. CDR3 nucleotides: TGTGCCAGCAGCTTAGCGACTAGCGGGAGGGTCGCTGGGGCCAACGTCCTGACTTTC. Translated, it gives CASSLATSGRVAGANVLTF.

V usage is TRBV7-2 and J usage is TRBJ1-3, with D possibly matching TRBD1 (5 bases). The CDR3 sequence is 16 residues long. In germline, CDR1 is SGHTA, CDR2 FQGNSA. Trimming left V 4 bases short and J 3 bases short, with 16 bases between. CDR3 residues: CASSSEGPDFGNTIYF. CDR3 bases: TGTGCCAGCAGCTCCGAGGGACCGGACTTTGGAAACACCATATATTTT.

The chain uses TRBV29-1 and TRBJ1-2, with TRBD1 matching 7 bases. Germline trimming cut 6 bases from V and 8 bases from J; bases unmatched to any gene: 3. Germline V gene sequence: CDR1 SQVTM, CDR2 ANQGSEA. This CDR3 region has 10 residues. This CDR3 reads CSVEQGGYTF. The CDR3, as DNA: TGCAGCGTCGAACAGGGGGGCTACACCTTC. Full variable domain (outside the CDR3, taken from reference TRBV29-1 and TRBJ1-2): SAVISQKPSRDICQRGTSLTIQCQVDSQVTMMFWYRQQPGQSLTLIATANQGSEATYESGFVIDKFPISRPNLTFSTLTVSNMSPEDSSIYLCSVEQGGYTFGSGTRLTVV.

The V gene is TRBV7-6, the J gene TRBJ1-5; possibly TRBD1 for D (6 bases). Trimming shortened V by 2 bases and J by 6 bases, and 17 bases separated the two germline ends. The CDR3 length is 16 residues. The germline V gene encodes CDR1 SGHVS and CDR2 FNYEAQ. The CDR3 is CASSLSGGQGSQPQHF. The CDR3 DNA reads TGTGCCAGCAGCTTATCGGGGGGGCAGGGGAGTCAGCCCCAGCATTTT.

In its sample, this clonotype was seen many times. The rearrangement joins TRBV7-2 to TRBJ2-5; 12 bases align to TRBD2. With V trimmed by 2 bases and J by 5 bases, 3 bases remained unmatched. Germline values: CDR1 SGHTA, CDR2 FQGNSA. The CDR3 extends over 15 amino acids. For the CDR3, the DNA is TGTGCCAGCAGCTTACCGACTAGCGGGAGTGAGACCCAGTACTTC. This encodes CASSLPTSGSETQYF. The whole variable domain, filled in from reference TRBV7-2 and TRBJ2-5, reads GAGVSQSPSNKVTEKGKDVELRCDPISGHTALYWYRQSLGQGLEFLIYFQGNSAPDKSGLPSDRFSAERTGGSVSTLTIQRTQQEDSAVYLCASSLPTSGSETQYFGPGTRLLVL.

In its sample, this clonotype was seen many times. The rearrangement joins TRBV7-2 to TRBJ2-3, with 9 nucleotides matching TRBD2. J lost 5 bases, V lost 6 bases, and 9 bases had no gene match. The CDR3 contains 15 residues. Germline assignment: CDR1 SGHTA and CDR2 FQGNSA. The CDR3 sequence: CASSRGGRAGDTQYF. For the CDR3, the DNA is TGTGCCAGCAGTCGCGGCGGGAGGGCCGGAGATACGCAGTATTTT.

The table lists this clonotype with many counts. The CDR3 is CASSYGGSYNEQFF. The CDR3 DNA is TGTGCCAGCAGCTACGGGGGCTCCTACAATGAGCAGTTCTTC. This chain links TRBV6-5 with TRBJ2-1, with D perhaps TRBD2 (6 bases). The CDR3 has 14 amino acids. V was pared by 6 bases and J by 0 bases, with 9 bases between. CDR1 is MNHEY and CDR2 is SVGAGI in the germline V gene.

The sample holds a few counts of this clonotype. This chain joins TRBV28 and TRBJ1-6, with 7 bases lining up with TRBD1. The CDR3 runs to 13 residues. The V gene's germline CDR1 is MDHEN and CDR2 SYDVKM. V was pared by 6 bases and J by 9 bases, with 5 bases of the junction left unmatched. The CDR3: CASSRQGGSPLHF. Written as DNA, the CDR3 is TGTGCCAGCAGCCGACAGGGTGGTTCACCCCTCCACTTT.

V gene TRBV6-6 combines with J gene TRBJ2-3; the match to TRBD1 covers 8 bases. Trimming at V came to 2 bases and at J to 6 bases, leaving 10 bases not matched to a gene. Germline CDR1 is MNHNY and CDR2 is SVGAGI (reference sequence). This CDR3 has 16 amino acids. CDR3 amino acids: CASSYHRTGSGDTQYF. The CDR3 bases are TGTGCCAGCAGTTACCACCGGACAGGGTCAGGGGATACGCAGTATTTT.

The rearrangement uses TRBV11-2 and TRBJ2-3; D is undetermined. V was shortened by 5 bases and J by 0 bases, with 12 bases between the two germline ends. Germline CDR1 SGHAT, CDR2 FQNNGV. The CDR3 is 15 residues long. The chain's CDR3 is CASSVGLTSTDTQYF. The CDR3 nucleotides read TGTGCCAGCAGCGTCGGATTGACTAGCACAGATACGCAGTATTTT.

This chain joins TRBV28 and TRBJ2-7; 8 nucleotides align to TRBD1. The CDR3 contains 12 residues. The germline V gene has CDR1 MDHEN and CDR2 SYDVKM. After removal of 7 bases from V and 5 bases from J, the junction contained 4 bases not matched to a gene. The CDR3 spells CASTGQVDEQYF. The DNA of the CDR3 is TGTGCCAGCACGGGACAGGTGGACGAGCAGTACTTC.